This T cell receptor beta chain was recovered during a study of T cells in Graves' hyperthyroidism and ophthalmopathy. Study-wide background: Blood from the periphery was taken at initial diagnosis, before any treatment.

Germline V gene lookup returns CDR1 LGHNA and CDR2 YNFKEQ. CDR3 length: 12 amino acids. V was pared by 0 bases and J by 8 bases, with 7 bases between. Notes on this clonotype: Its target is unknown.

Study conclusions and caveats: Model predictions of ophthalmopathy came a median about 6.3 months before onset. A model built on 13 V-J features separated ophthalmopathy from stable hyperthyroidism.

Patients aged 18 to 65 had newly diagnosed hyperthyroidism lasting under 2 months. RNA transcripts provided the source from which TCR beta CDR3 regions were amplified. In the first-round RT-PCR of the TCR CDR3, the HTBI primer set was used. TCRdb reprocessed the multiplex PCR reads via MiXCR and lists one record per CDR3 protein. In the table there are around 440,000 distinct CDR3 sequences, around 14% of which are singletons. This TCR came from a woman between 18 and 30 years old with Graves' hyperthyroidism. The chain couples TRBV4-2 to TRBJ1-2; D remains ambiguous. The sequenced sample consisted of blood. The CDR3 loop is CASSQEGSGYTF. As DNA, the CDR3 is TGTGCCAGCAGCCAAGAGGGGAGCGGCTACACCTTC.